Reported below is one T cell receptor beta chain. The antigen is undetermined. V was clipped by 5 bases and J by 2 bases, with 14 bases between them. This CDR3 comprises 15 residues. Germline-derived CDR1 and CDR2 are SEHNR and FQNEAQ (reference sequence). The data stem from a study of T cells in localized non-small cell lung cancer. Study results and caveats: Peak T cell clonality was found in uninvolved adjacent lung, exceeding tumor. Within adjacent lung there appeared a median approximately 57 of the top 100 tumor clones. Greater T cell density in blood accompanied longer overall survival. Only one tumor region went through sequencing, so heterogeneity may still be there.

The data were produced by immunoSEQ multiplex PCR, yet TCRdb's version contains in-frame clones alone and is incomplete. Of around 25,000 clones detected, around four fifths appear once; the ten largest clones hold about 3.8%. This receptor was identified in a woman aged 40-69 years with stage I lung adenocarcinoma. The sequenced sample was peripheral blood, obtained before any cancer treatment. The chain combines TRBV7-9 with TRBJ2-3, with D perhaps TRBD1 (5 bases). CDR3 region: CASSPWGAITDTQYF. The CDR3 bases are TGTGCCAGCAGCCCATGGGGCGCCATCACAGATACGCAGTATTTT.